The 26 T cell receptor beta chains reported below all come from one sample, sequenced in a study of T cells after yellow fever vaccination. TCRdb analysed the 5' RACE reads with MiXCR anew, one entry per CDR3 protein. The table has 300,000 to 350,000 distinct CDR3 sequences, 3% to 4.5% seen once; the top ten hold 20% to 25%. This sample comprised PBMCs, obtained 5 days after the yellow fever booster vaccination. These receptors all come from a man in his late teens or twenties who received the YFV17D yellow fever vaccine.

This chain uses TRBV19 with TRBJ2-2; 7 bases align to TRBD1. Germline V CDR1 and CDR2: LNHDA, SQIVND (reference sequence). This CDR3 spans 15 amino acids. The J segment lost 2 bases and the V segment lost 8 bases, leaving 8 bases of the junction unmatched. CDR3 loop: CASGERGQNTGELFF. The CDR3 nucleotides are TGTGCCAGTGGGGAGAGGGGGCAAAACACCGGGGAGCTGTTTTTT.

V gene TRBV18 combines with J gene TRBJ1-5, with 9 positions matching TRBD1. V trimming: 5 bases; J trimming: 6 bases; junction bases outside the gene matches: 8. Germline V lookup: CDR1 KGHSH, CDR2 LQKENI. The CDR3 length is 15 residues. The CDR3 region is CASSAGTGNRQPQHF. The CDR3 nucleotides are TGTGCCAGCTCAGCGGGGACAGGGAACCGTCAGCCCCAGCATTTT.

In this sample, this clonotype turned up many times. The chain links TRBV14 to TRBJ1-2; D not certain. From germline, CDR1 is SGHDN and CDR2 FVKESK. The CDR3 is 13 amino acids. Trimming cost V 0 bases and J 3 bases, with 5 bases left between them. CDR3 sequence (DNA): TGTGCCAGCAGCCAAGATCTGGACTATGGCTACACCTTC. Translation gives CASSQDLDYGYTF.

Ten or more counts support this clonotype. The V and J genes are TRBV4-2 and TRBJ2-4; tentatively, D is TRBD1 (5 bases). The germline V gene encodes CDR1 LGHNA and CDR2 YNFKEQ. This CDR3 contains 17 residues. V gave up 5 bases and J gave up 5 bases, with 22 bases separating them. The CDR3 reads CASSRPLDTTTQNIQYF. CDR3 bases: TGTGCCAGCAGCAGACCCCTGGACACTACCACCCAAAACATTCAGTACTTC.

Notes on this clonotype: A much larger clone is a single base away; this may be a read error. This chain's CDR3 is CASSLETTDTQYF. The CDR3 DNA is TGCGCCAGCAGCTTGGAGACCACAGATACGCAGTATTTT. The chain has TRBV5-1 and TRBJ2-3, with D uncertain. V was cut by 0 bases and J by 2 bases, with 4 bases left in between. Germline V lookup: CDR1 SGHRS, CDR2 YFSETQ. The CDR3 covers 13 residues.

With regard to this clonotype: A much more abundant neighbour one base away suggests this may be a read error. The V and J genes are TRBV20-1 and TRBJ1-5; no clear D. Looked up from germline, CDR1 is DFQATT and CDR2 is SNEGSKA (reference sequence). This CDR3 has 12 residues. CDR3 DNA: TGCAGTGCTAGCCAGGCCAATCAGCCCCCGCATTTT. Its protein is CSASQANQPPHF.

The chain couples TRBV27 to TRBJ1-4; a weak D match, TRBD1 (5 bases). V lost 5 bases and J 8 bases, leaving 18 bases between the germline ends. The CDR3 has 15 residues. CDR1 is MNHEY, CDR2 SMNVEV, per germline (reference sequence). This CDR3 reads CASSPLTGGEEKLFF. As DNA, the CDR3 is TGTGCCAGCAGTCCCTTGACCGGGGGGGAAGAAAAACTGTTTTTT. The variable domain in full, completed from reference TRBV27 and TRBJ1-4, reads EAQVTQNPRYLITVTGKKLTVTCSQNMNHEYMSWYRQDPGLGLRQIYYSMNVEVTDKGDVPEGYKVSRKEKRNFPLILESPSPNQTSLYFCASSPLTGGEEKLFFGSGTQLSVL.

The chain uses TRBV20-1 and TRBJ1-1; D uncertain. V was trimmed by 3 bases and J by 6 bases, leaving 20 bases between them. Germline lookup yields CDR1 DFQATT and CDR2 SNEGSKA (reference sequence). This CDR3 comprises 15 residues. The CDR3 DNA reads TGCAGTGCTAGTCTCTGGGCATCAGCGGGAGCTGAAGCTTTCTTT. This codes for CSASLWASAGAEAFF.

This clonotype was detected a few times. The chain couples TRBV7-3 to TRBJ2-7; 10 bases align to TRBD1. The CDR3 covers 15 residues. V trimming: 3 bases; J trimming: 1 base; junction bases outside the gene matches: 3. From germline, CDR1 is SGHTA and CDR2 FQGTGA. The CDR3 DNA follows: TGTGCCAGCAGCTTTGGGGACAGGGGTTCCTACGAGCAGTACTTC. This encodes CASSFGDRGSYEQYF.

The sample holds a few counts of this clonotype. This chain uses TRBV20-1 with TRBJ2-2; no firm D call. Trimming stripped 0 bases from V and 6 bases from J, with 11 bases between. Germline V gene data show CDR1 as DFQATT and CDR2 as SNEGSKA (reference sequence). CDR3 length: 14 amino acids. This CDR3 is CSARDPPSAGELFF. Written as DNA, the CDR3 is TGCAGTGCTAGAGATCCGCCCAGCGCCGGGGAGCTGTTTTTT.

The chain recombines TRBV7-9 with TRBJ2-3; 7 bases fit TRBD1. The trim removed 5 bases at V and 0 bases at J, leaving 8 bases unmatched. This CDR3 is built from 16 residues. Germline CDR1 reads SEHNR; CDR2 reads FQNEAQ (reference sequence). Here the CDR3 DNA reads TGTGCCAGCAGCCCGCGACAGGGCACTAGCACAGATACGCAGTATTTT. Translated, it gives CASSPRQGTSTDTQYF.

Ten or more counts support this clonotype. CDR3 loop: CASGTREYTGELFF. The CDR3 coding sequence is TGTGCCAGCGGGACACGGGAGTACACCGGGGAGCTGTTTTTT. V and J are TRBV27 and TRBJ2-2; D possibly matches TRBD1 or TRBD2 (6 bases each). CDR1 MNHEY and CDR2 SMNVEV come from the germline V gene (reference sequence). The CDR3 sequence is 14 residues long. Trimming shortened V by 8 bases and J by 3 bases, and 13 bases separated the two germline ends.

The chain joins TRBV6-5 to TRBJ2-1; 8 bases fit TRBD2. This CDR3 is built from 13 residues. Per the germline V gene, CDR1 is MNHEY and CDR2 is SVGAGI. The junction had 8 bases not matched to a gene; V was cut back by 7 bases and J by 9 bases. CDR3: CASKNGGAPEQFF. CDR3 coding DNA: TGTGCCAGCAAAAACGGGGGGGCCCCTGAGCAGTTCTTC.

The gene calls are TRBV5-1 and TRBJ2-5, with D perhaps TRBD1 (6 bases). V was cut by 2 bases and J by 2 bases, with 10 bases left in between. Germline assignment: CDR1 SGHRS and CDR2 YFSETQ. This CDR3 has 14 amino acids. The CDR3 DNA follows: TGCGCCAGCAGCTTACAGGGAATACAAGAGACCCAGTACTTC. Amino acids: CASSLQGIQETQYF.

The sample holds many counts of this clonotype. The chain links TRBV20-1 to TRBJ2-5; 7 bases match TRBD1. Germline-derived CDR1 and CDR2 are DFQATT and SNEGSKA (reference sequence). The CDR3 length is 15 residues. V lost 3 bases, J lost 1 base, and 8 bases stayed unmatched. As DNA, the CDR3 is TGCAGTGCTAGGCGCAGGGGGAGATCCCAAGAGACCCAGTACTTC. This translates into CSARRRGRSQETQYF.

This clonotype was detected a few times. This chain joins TRBV5-4 and TRBJ1-6, with a tentative D call TRBD1 (5 bases). The CDR3 runs to 14 residues. The V and J ends lost 2 bases and 9 bases respectively, with 12 bases between them. Germline CDR1 SGHNT, CDR2 YYREEE (reference sequence). CDR3 protein: CASSFEGAGSPLHF. The CDR3 DNA sequence: TGTGCCAGCAGCTTCGAAGGGGCAGGTTCACCCCTCCACTTT.

This clonotype showed up just a few times. This chain links TRBV10-3 with TRBJ2-7; D uncertain. Trimming stripped 6 bases from V and 11 bases from J, with 20 bases between. This CDR3 comprises 13 residues. CDR1 and CDR2 from the germline V gene are ENHRY and SYGVKD. CDR3 sequence (DNA): TGTGCCATCAGCGCTCCCTCCGGGCCCCTGAAGTACTTC. It translates to CAISAPSGPLKYF.

The rearrangement links TRBV28 to TRBJ2-3; TRBD1 agrees at 11 bases. Trimming cost V 4 bases and J 4 bases; bases outside gene matches: 1. CDR1 and CDR2 from the germline V gene are MDHEN and SYDVKM. CDR3 length equals 14 residues. This CDR3 is CASSWGQGADTQYF. CDR3 in DNA: TGTGCCAGCAGTTGGGGACAGGGGGCAGATACGCAGTATTTT. Filled out from reference TRBV28 and TRBJ2-3, the complete variable domain reads DVKVTQSSRYLVKRTGEKVFLECVQDMDHENMFWYRQDPGLGLRLIYFSYDVKMKEKGDIPEGYSVSREKKERFSLILESASTNQTSMYLCASSWGQGADTQYFGPGTRLTVL.

This clonotype was recorded at least ten times. Its ends do not fully match the called genes, so a read error is possible. The chain joins TRBV5-1 to TRBJ1-1; TRBD1 matches 10 bases. The CDR3 has 14 amino acids. Germline CDR1 is SGHRS and CDR2 is YFSETQ. The CDR3 DNA sequence: TGTGCCAGCAGCCCGGGACAGGGGTACACTGAAGCTTTCTTT. Translated, it gives CASSPGQGYTEAFF.

This sequence joins TRBV29-1 and TRBJ2-2, with D perhaps matching TRBD1 (7 bases). V dropped 7 bases and J dropped 4 bases, with 16 bases sitting between them. The CDR3 loop spans 14 amino acids. Germline V CDR1 and CDR2: SQVTM, ANQGSEA. CDR3 amino acids: CSGGRTGRTGELFF. As DNA, the CDR3 is TGCAGCGGGGGGAGGACAGGACGCACCGGGGAGCTGTTTTTT.

This clonotype has only a few counts. The chain is built from TRBV11-2 and TRBJ1-1; D gene unclear. CDR1 and CDR2 (germline): SGHAT, FQNNGV. This CDR3 spans 14 amino acids. Trimming removed 5 bases from V and 4 bases from J, with 14 bases in between. This CDR3 is CASSSSPGGTEAFF. The CDR3 region has the DNA TGTGCCAGCAGCAGTAGTCCGGGCGGCACTGAAGCTTTCTTT.

This clonotype was picked up many times. Written as DNA, the CDR3 is TGCGCCAGCAAGGAGGTGAACACTGAAGCTTTCTTT. Translated, it gives CASKEVNTEAFF. The V gene is TRBV5-1, the J gene TRBJ1-1, with D unclear. V lost 6 bases to trimming and J lost 0 bases, with 6 bases between them. Germline V gives CDR1 SGHRS, CDR2 YFSETQ. CDR3 length: 12 residues.

This clonotype was picked up a small number of times. V usage is TRBV7-9 and J usage is TRBJ2-7; D may be TRBD2 (5 bases). The CDR3 consists of 14 residues. Germline V gene data show CDR1 as SEHNR and CDR2 as FQNEAQ (reference sequence). The ends were cut back, 4 bases at V and 2 bases at J, with 12 bases in the middle. This CDR3 is CASSSDGVAYEQYF. The CDR3 DNA is TGTGCCAGCAGCTCCGACGGGGTTGCCTACGAGCAGTACTTC.

A few counts support this clonotype. The chain couples TRBV2 to TRBJ2-5; D is unresolved. This CDR3 is built from 13 residues. From germline, CDR1 is SNHLY and CDR2 FYNNEI. V was shortened by 3 bases and J by 3 bases, with 8 bases between the two germline ends. The CDR3 protein is CASSDRRKETQYF. CDR3 sequence (DNA): TGTGCCAGCAGTGATCGCAGGAAAGAGACCCAGTACTTC.

At least ten counts were recorded for this clonotype. This sequence joins TRBV7-6 and TRBJ1-6, with 8 bases aligning to TRBD1. The CDR3 sequence is 15 residues long. V lost 1 base and J lost 8; bases outside the gene matches: 4. Per the germline V gene, CDR1 is SGHVS and CDR2 is FNYEAQ. The CDR3 region is CASSLGTGQYSPLHF. In DNA, the CDR3 is TGTGCCAGCAGCTTAGGGACAGGGCAATATTCACCCCTCCACTTT. Full variable domain (outside the CDR3, taken from reference TRBV7-6 and TRBJ1-6): GAGVSQSPRYKVTKRGQDVALRCDPISGHVSLYWYRQALGQGPEFLTYFNYEAQQDKSGLPNDRFSAERPEGSISTLTIQRTEQRDSAMYRCASSLGTGQYSPLHFGNGTRLTVT.

The CDR3 sequence is CASSLGRGRRQPQHF. CDR3 sequence (DNA): TGTGCCAGCAGCTTAGGCAGGGGGCGCAGACAGCCCCAGCATTTT. The V and J genes are TRBV7-8 and TRBJ1-5; 8 nucleotides align to TRBD1. Germline V CDR1 and CDR2: SGHVS, FQNEAQ. Trimming at V came to 1 base and at J to 7 bases, leaving 6 bases not matched to a gene. CDR3 length: 15 residues.